A single sample is the source of the 19 T cell receptor beta chains below, sequenced in a study of CD8 T cells in ankylosing spondylitis. Points from the study as a whole: Roughly eight highly homologous variants formed a TCR beta motif that appeared characteristic of ankylosing spondylitis blood.

These receptors have no identified antigens. TCRdb fed the 5' RACE reads into MiXCR, producing one record per CDR3 protein. The sample lists fewer than 450,000 distinct CDR3 sequences, 17% occurring once. The source material was blood, either unsorted or a sorted T cell fraction (not recorded which). All receptors derive from a male donor with ankylosing spondylitis.

This rearrangement joins TRBV10-3 to TRBJ2-1, with D unresolved. This CDR3 is built from 13 residues. Trimming shortened V by 8 bases and J by 7 bases, and 15 bases separated the two germline ends. Per the germline V gene, CDR1 is ENHRY and CDR2 is SYGVKD. The CDR3 coding sequence is TGTGCCATCGCGTCTGGTACCTGGAATGAGCAGTTCTTC. Protein: CAIASGTWNEQFF.

The rearrangement joins TRBV6-5 to TRBJ2-7, with 8 positions matching TRBD1. The germline gives CDR1 MNHEY, CDR2 SVGAGI. Trimming removed 5 bases from V and 0 bases from J; junction bases left unmatched: 12. The length of the CDR3 is 17 residues. CDR3 bases: TGTGCCAGCAGTCACAAACGCCCCGGACAGGGCTCCTACGAGCAGTACTTC. This gives the protein CASSHKRPGQGSYEQYF.

A few counts support this clonotype. The V gene is TRBV12-3 or TRBV12-4, the J gene TRBJ1-3; possibly TRBD1 for D (6 bases). The CDR3 totals 15 residues. V was pared by 4 bases and J by 0 bases, with 10 bases between. The CDR3 is CASSSGGLSGNTIYF. The CDR3 DNA reads TGTGCCAGCAGTTCGGGGGGCCTCTCTGGAAACACCATATATTTT.

The chain links TRBV9 to TRBJ1-1; no clear D. The CDR3 is 13 residues long. V was trimmed by 4 bases and J by 0 bases, leaving 7 bases between them. Germline CDR1 is SGDLS and CDR2 is YYNGEE. CDR3 protein: CASSTQMNTEAFF. The CDR3 nucleotides read TGTGCCAGCAGCACCCAAATGAACACTGAAGCTTTCTTT.

This clonotype was observed a few times. The CDR3 here is CASSRNQGSPTYEQYF. The CDR3 DNA is TGTGCCAGCAGTCGGAACCAGGGGTCCCCCACCTACGAGCAGTACTTC. V and J are TRBV12-3 or TRBV12-4 and TRBJ2-7, with a weak D call TRBD1 (6 bases). The CDR3 extends over 16 amino acids. Trimming stripped 5 bases from V and 2 bases from J, with 19 bases between.

The V and J genes are TRBV6-1 and TRBJ2-7, with 8 nucleotides matching TRBD1. The germline V gene has CDR1 MNHNS and CDR2 SASEGT. The CDR3 length is 14 residues. Trimming took 3 bases from V and 4 from J; bases not matched to a gene: 5. The CDR3 DNA sequence: TGTGCCAGCAGTGAGTGGGGACAGGCGTACGAGCAGTACTTC. Encoded protein: CASSEWGQAYEQYF.

This chain links TRBV7-2 with TRBJ1-5; D unclear. Germline-derived CDR1 and CDR2 are SGHTA and FQGNSA. The CDR3 contains 13 residues. V lost 4 bases and J 7 bases, leaving 11 bases between the germline ends. CDR3 region: CASSYRSGQPQHF. In nucleotides, the CDR3 is TGTGCCAGCAGCTACCGGAGTGGCCAGCCCCAGCATTTT.

At least ten counts were recorded for this clonotype. The chain couples TRBV29-1 to TRBJ2-7; D is unresolved. The length of the CDR3 is 15 residues. Trimming shortened V by 2 bases and J by 2 bases, and 16 bases separated the two germline ends. Germline V gene lookup returns CDR1 SQVTM and CDR2 ANQGSEA. CDR3 loop: CSVEMVGPATYEQYF. The CDR3 DNA reads as TGCAGCGTTGAAATGGTGGGCCCGGCCACCTACGAGCAGTACTTC.

The rearrangement links TRBV30 to TRBJ2-2; TRBD1 aligns across 7 bases. Germline V CDR1 and CDR2: GTSNPN, SVGIG (reference sequence). After removal of 1 base from V and 0 bases from J, the junction contained 2 bases not matched to a gene. CDR3 size: 15 residues. DNA for the CDR3: TGTGCCTGGAGTGGGGGACAGACGAACACCGGGGAGCTGTTTTTT. This sequence encodes CAWSGGQTNTGELFF.

With regard to this clonotype: This may come from a read error, since a much larger clone is one base off. The rearrangement links TRBV6-1 to TRBJ1-1, with 8 bases fitting TRBD1. The CDR3 loop spans 15 amino acids. Germline loops: CDR1 MNHNS, CDR2 SASEGT. With V trimmed by 7 bases and J by 5 bases, 12 bases remained unmatched. The CDR3 DNA reads as TGTGCCAGCACTCATTTGGACAGGGTGGGGACTGAAGCTTTCTTT. This sequence encodes CASTHLDRVGTEAFF.

The chain uses TRBV2 and TRBJ1-1, with 8 bases fitting TRBD1. This CDR3 is 14 amino acids long. Trimming removed 4 bases from V and 1 base from J; junction bases left unmatched: 2. The germline CDR1 and CDR2 sequences are SNHLY and FYNNEI. This CDR3 reads CASSGQGQNTEAFF. CDR3 DNA: TGTGCCAGCAGTGGACAGGGGCAGAACACTGAAGCTTTCTTT.

The chain carries TRBV4-1 and TRBJ2-2, with D perhaps TRBD2 (5 bases). Germline CDR1 MGHRA, CDR2 YSYEKL. Trimming cost V 1 base and J 8 bases, with 17 bases left between them. The CDR3 contains 16 residues. CDR3 nucleotide sequence: TGCGCCAGCAGCCAAGCGGTTCGCCCGGGAACTGGGGAGCTGTTTTTT. It specifies CASSQAVRPGTGELFF.

V and J are TRBV29-1 and TRBJ1-1, with 9 bases that match TRBD1. The length of the CDR3 is 14 residues. The V gene end was trimmed by 3 bases and the J gene end by 5 bases; junction bases not matched to a gene: 7. Germline values: CDR1 SQVTM, CDR2 ANQGSEA. The CDR3 spells CSVDTGTGRTEAFF. The CDR3 bases are TGCAGCGTTGACACTGGGACAGGGAGGACTGAAGCTTTCTTT.

This clonotype was found a few times. The chain is built from TRBV20-1 and TRBJ2-1, with D unclear. V was shortened by 2 bases and J by 9 bases, with 5 bases between the two germline ends. The CDR3 has 10 amino acids. Germline CDR1 is DFQATT and CDR2 is SNEGSKA (reference sequence). CDR3 in amino acids: CSARRVEQFF. In nucleotides, the CDR3 is TGCAGTGCTAGAAGGGTTGAGCAGTTCTTC.

There are many counts of this clonotype. V usage is TRBV20-1 and J usage is TRBJ2-1, with unresolved D. V shed 6 bases and J shed 0 bases, with 9 bases lying between them. This CDR3 comprises 13 residues. Germline CDR1 is DFQATT and CDR2 is SNEGSKA (reference sequence). CDR3 loop: CSAPIDSYNEQFF. The DNA of the CDR3 is TGCAGTGCCCCGATCGACTCCTACAATGAGCAGTTCTTC.

Only a few counts were recorded for this clonotype. The J gene is TRBJ2-3, the V gene TRBV20-1; D may correspond to TRBD1 or TRBD2 (6 bases each). V was cut by 3 bases and J by 3 bases, with 13 bases left in between. Germline loops: CDR1 DFQATT, CDR2 SNEGSKA (reference sequence). There are 14 residues in the CDR3. In DNA form, the CDR3 reads TGCAGTGCTAGTGAGGGGGGCCGGACAGATACGCAGTATTTT. It is translated as CSASEGGRTDTQYF.

V is TRBV29-1 and J is TRBJ2-1; possibly TRBD1 or TRBD2 for D (5 bases each). Germline loops: CDR1 SQVTM, CDR2 ANQGSEA. The length of the CDR3 is 13 residues. Trimming cost V 7 bases and J 6 bases, with 16 bases left between them. CDR3 in amino acids: CSARGETANEQFF. CDR3 in DNA: TGCAGCGCGAGGGGAGAGACTGCCAATGAGCAGTTCTTC.

This clonotype was observed at least ten times. The V and J genes are TRBV12-3 or TRBV12-4 and TRBJ2-4; perhaps TRBD2 as D (6 bases). CDR3 size: 15 residues. V dropped 1 base and J dropped 7 bases, with 14 bases sitting between them. CDR3 loop: CASSLGGGTGNIQYF. CDR3 sequence (DNA): TGTGCCAGCAGTTTAGGAGGTGGGACTGGGAACATTCAGTACTTC.

The chain uses TRBV27 and TRBJ1-2, with D uncertain. V was pared by 0 bases and J by 5 bases, with 7 bases between. Germline V CDR1 and CDR2: MNHEY, SMNVEV (reference sequence). This CDR3 region has 13 residues. The CDR3 loop is CASSLSAVYGYTF. DNA for the CDR3: TGTGCCAGCAGTTTATCGGCAGTATATGGCTACACCTTC.